The entry that follows covers one T cell receptor (beta chain) sequence. These data are taken from a study of blood T cell repertoires in COVID-19. Assay: immunoSEQ multiplex PCR; the TCRdb copy retains only in-frame clones and omits some. The table includes about 280,000 clones, 88% detected once. V was pared by 4 bases and J by 3 bases, with 5 bases of the junction left unmatched. The CDR3 sequence is 15 residues long. Germline V CDR1 and CDR2: SGHDN, FVKESK. The sequenced sample consisted of PBMCs or T cells enriched from blood (not recorded which). The V and J genes are TRBV14 and TRBJ1-2, with 10 bases matching TRBD1. This TCR was sampled from a woman between 25 and 40 years old who had recovered from COVID-19. The CDR3 loop is CASSRGQGVDYGYTF. As DNA, the CDR3 is TGTGCCAGCAGCCGTGGACAGGGGGTCGACTATGGCTACACCTTC.